The source of this T cell receptor beta chain is a study of blood T cell repertoires in COVID-19. At the level of the study: Acute and convalescent COVID-19 specimens originated in the United States, Italy and Spain. T cells, B-cell-depleted T cells, or PBMCs supplied cDNA or gDNA.

As handled by the study authors: Amplification with reference gene primers provided the estimates of nucleated cell counts. Here immunoSEQ multiplex PCR was the method, and the copy in TCRdb shows in-frame clones only, minus some. V and J calls and clone size follow that table, whereas D and trimming were derived from the DNA. Of some 180,000 clones in the sample, roughly 80% were seen once. From germline, CDR1 is SGHTA and CDR2 FQGTGA. There are 14 residues in the CDR3. Trimming stripped 3 bases from V and 4 bases from J, with 11 bases between. The sequenced sample consisted of peripheral blood. The clonotype originates from a man aged 45-60 years who had recovered from COVID-19. The chain links TRBV7-3 to TRBJ2-3, with D possibly matching TRBD1 (6 bases). The CDR3 spells CASSLDRGADTQYF. DNA for the CDR3: TGTGCCAGCAGCTTGGACAGAGGCGCAGATACGCAGTATTTT.